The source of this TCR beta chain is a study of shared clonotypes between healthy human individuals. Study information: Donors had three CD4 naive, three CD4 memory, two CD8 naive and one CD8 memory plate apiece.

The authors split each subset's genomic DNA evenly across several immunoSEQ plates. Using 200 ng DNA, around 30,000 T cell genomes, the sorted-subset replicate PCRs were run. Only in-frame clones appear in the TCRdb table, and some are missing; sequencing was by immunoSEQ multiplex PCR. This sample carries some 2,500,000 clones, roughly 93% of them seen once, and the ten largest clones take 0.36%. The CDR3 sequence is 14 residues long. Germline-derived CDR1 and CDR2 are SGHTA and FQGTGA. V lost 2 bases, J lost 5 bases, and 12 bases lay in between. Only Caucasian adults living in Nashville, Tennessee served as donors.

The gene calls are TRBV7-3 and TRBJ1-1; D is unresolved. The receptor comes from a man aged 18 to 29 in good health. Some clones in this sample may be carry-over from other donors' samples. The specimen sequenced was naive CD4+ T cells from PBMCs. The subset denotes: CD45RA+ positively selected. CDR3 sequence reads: CASSLALRWTEAFF. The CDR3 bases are TGTGCCAGCAGCTTAGCATTGAGGTGGACTGAAGCTTTCTTT.